The 17 T cell receptor beta chains reported below all come from one sample, sequenced in a study of shared clonotypes between healthy human individuals. Some clones are missing from TCRdb's copy, which holds only in-frame ones; the method was immunoSEQ multiplex PCR. The repertoire holds about 770,000 clones, 55% to 75% seen once, with under 2% in the top ten. Sequenced input: memory CD4+ T cells sorted from blood. This sample's subset: CD45RA-negative fraction. Receptors originate from a woman in her 30s in good health.

There are a few counts of this clone. Within the sample, other DNA sequences also encode this same CDR3. J is TRBJ2-1 and V is TRBV15; D perhaps matches TRBD2 (6 bases). The ends were cut back, 0 bases at V and 3 bases at J, with 9 bases in the middle. The CDR3 runs to 15 residues. The germline V gene has CDR1 LNHNV and CDR2 YYDKDF (reference sequence). The CDR3 coding sequence is TGTGCCACCAGCAGAGAGGCGGGGAGCTACAATGAGCAGTTCTTC. Amino acids: CATSREAGSYNEQFF.

The chain uses TRBV7-9 and TRBJ2-1; D gene unclear. Trimming cost V 3 bases and J 6 bases, with 15 bases left between them. The germline gives CDR1 SEHNR, CDR2 FQNEAQ (reference sequence). The CDR3 loop spans 15 amino acids. CDR3 nucleotide sequence: TGTGCCAGCAGCTTGGACCTAGTGGGTCTCAATGAGCAGTTCTTC. Encoded protein: CASSLDLVGLNEQFF.

The CDR3 DNA is TGCGCCAGCAGCCAAGTTCCTCTTACTAGCGGGACCCAAGAGACCCAGTACTTC. This gives the protein CASSQVPLTSGTQETQYF. The chain links TRBV4-1 to TRBJ2-5; TRBD2 matches 10 bases. The CDR3 runs 18 residues. Germline values: CDR1 MGHRA, CDR2 YSYEKL. V was clipped by 1 base and J by 1 base; unmatched bases: 9.

The chain links TRBV5-1 to TRBJ2-3; D ambiguous. Germline CDR1 SGHRS, CDR2 YFSETQ. The CDR3 totals 16 residues. V was clipped by 0 bases and J by 2 bases, with 13 bases between them. CDR3 loop: CASSLGAARATDTQYF. The CDR3 DNA is TGCGCCAGCAGCTTGGGTGCAGCCCGGGCCACAGATACGCAGTATTTT.

The rearrangement uses TRBV28 and TRBJ2-7, with a weak D call TRBD1 (5 bases). Trimming left V 6 bases short and J 3 bases short, with 12 bases between. The CDR3 extends over 13 amino acids. Germline V gene data show CDR1 as MDHEN and CDR2 as SYDVKM. The CDR3 nucleotides read TGTGCCAGCAGACCCACAGGTGACTACGAGCAGTACTTC. Protein product: CASRPTGDYEQYF.

This clone was recorded only once. The DNA of the CDR3 is TGTGCCAGCAGCCGACTAGCGGGTTACGAGCAGTACTTC. This translates into CASSRLAGYEQYF. The rearrangement joins TRBV11-2 to TRBJ2-7; 10 nucleotides align to TRBD2. Germline-derived CDR1 and CDR2 are SGHAT and FQNNGV. The V segment lost 5 bases and the J segment 4 bases; nucleotides outside the gene matches: 2. The CDR3 extends over 13 amino acids.

V and J are TRBV7-9 and TRBJ2-5; D not resolved. CDR1 SEHNR and CDR2 FQNEAQ come from the germline V gene (reference sequence). The CDR3 is made up of 12 amino acids. Trimming took 5 bases from V and 1 from J, leaving 5 bases between them. The CDR3 loop is CASSRFQETQYF. The CDR3 bases are TGTGCCAGCAGCAGGTTCCAAGAGACCCAGTACTTC.

This clone was found a few times. The rearrangement links TRBV5-6 to TRBJ2-1, with D perhaps matching TRBD2 (6 bases). Trimming took off 5 bases at V and 0 bases at J, with 18 bases between the two ends. The CDR3 runs to 17 residues. The V gene's germline CDR1 is SGHDT and CDR2 YYEEEE. The CDR3 DNA is TGTGCCAGCAGTCCACTATCGGGAGAACGCTCCTACAATGAGCAGTTCTTC. Amino acid sequence: CASSPLSGERSYNEQFF.

J is TRBJ2-1 and V is TRBV15, with D possibly TRBD1 on 5 matching bases. CDR1 is LNHNV and CDR2 is YYDKDF in the germline V gene (reference sequence). V was cut by 5 bases and J by 7 bases, with 18 bases left in between. This CDR3 is 15 amino acids long. This CDR3 reads CATSDTRDWANEQFF. In nucleotides, the CDR3 is TGTGCCACCAGCGACACCAGGGATTGGGCAAATGAGCAGTTCTTC.

On this clone: The same CDR3 is also encoded by other DNA sequences in this sample. The V and J genes are TRBV5-1 and TRBJ2-2, with D unclear. Trimming shortened V by 2 bases and J by 0 bases, and 8 bases separated the two germline ends. This CDR3 region has 15 residues. From germline, CDR1 is SGHRS and CDR2 YFSETQ. CDR3 DNA: TGCGCCAGCAGCTTAGAGATTACGAACACCGGGGAGCTGTTTTTT. Its protein is CASSLEITNTGELFF.

This chain connects TRBV11-2 to TRBJ2-7, with 8 bases aligning to TRBD2. Germline CDR1 SGHAT, CDR2 FQNNGV. The CDR3 contains 14 residues. Unmatched junction bases numbered 7, after V lost 5 bases and J lost 4 bases. The CDR3 sequence is CASSAGLGAYEQYF. CDR3 nucleotide sequence: TGTGCCAGCAGCGCGGGACTAGGTGCATACGAGCAGTACTTC.

This clone has ten or more counts. Other DNA sequences in this sample translate to the same CDR3. V gene TRBV5-6 combines with J gene TRBJ1-3, with TRBD1 matching over 9 bases. The V gene end was trimmed by 0 bases and the J gene end by 4 bases; junction bases not matched to a gene: 5. The CDR3 is made up of 16 amino acids. Germline-derived CDR1 and CDR2 are SGHDT and YYEEEE. The CDR3 is CASSLGDRVHGNTIYF. Written as DNA, the CDR3 is TGTGCCAGCAGCTTGGGGGACAGGGTTCACGGAAACACCATATATTTT.

The rearrangement links TRBV7-3 to TRBJ2-1; 9 nucleotides line up with TRBD1. CDR3 length: 16 amino acids. V lost 5 bases and J lost 2; bases outside the gene matches: 7. The germline V gene encodes CDR1 SGHTA and CDR2 FQGTGA. The CDR3 loop reads CASSLKQGAPYNEQFF. CDR3 sequence (DNA): TGTGCCAGCAGCCTGAAACAGGGGGCGCCCTACAATGAGCAGTTCTTC.

In its sample, this clone was seen a few times. V and J are TRBV13 and TRBJ2-2; the D gene is possibly TRBD1 (6 bases). The CDR3 runs 16 residues. CDR1 PRHDT and CDR2 FYEKMQ come from the germline V gene (reference sequence). The V end was cut by 5 bases, the J end by 0 bases, with 13 bases between. The CDR3 DNA sequence: TGTGCCAGCAGCCCGAGAAGGGGGTCGAACACCGGGGAGCTGTTTTTT. This gives the protein CASSPRRGSNTGELFF.

Points on this clone: Additional DNA sequences in this sample encode the identical CDR3. The chain couples TRBV6-5 to TRBJ2-7; D perhaps matches TRBD2 (7 bases). V lost 2 bases and J 2 bases, leaving 10 bases between the germline ends. Germline CDR1 is MNHEY and CDR2 is SVGAGI. This CDR3 is 14 amino acids long. This CDR3 is CASSYRGGTYEQYF. The CDR3 nucleotides read TGTGCCAGCAGTTACAGGGGGGGTACCTACGAGCAGTACTTC.

This chain connects TRBV7-9 to TRBJ2-7; the match to TRBD2 covers 11 bases. V shed 5 bases and J 3 bases; nucleotides not matched to a gene: 15. Germline CDR1 SEHNR, CDR2 FQNEAQ (reference sequence). The CDR3 spans 18 residues. CDR3 amino acids: CASSPPGYRLAGNYEQYF. For the CDR3, the DNA is TGTGCCAGCAGCCCGCCTGGGTATCGACTAGCGGGGAACTACGAGCAGTACTTC.

J is TRBJ1-4 and V is TRBV10-3; no firm D call. Between the trimmed V and J ends, which lost 6 bases and 4 bases, there was a span of 15 bases. CDR1 ENHRY and CDR2 SYGVKD come from the germline V gene. This CDR3 has 15 amino acids. The CDR3: CAISPGFDGNEKLFF. DNA of the CDR3: TGTGCCATCAGCCCGGGGTTCGACGGTAATGAAAAACTGTTTTTT.